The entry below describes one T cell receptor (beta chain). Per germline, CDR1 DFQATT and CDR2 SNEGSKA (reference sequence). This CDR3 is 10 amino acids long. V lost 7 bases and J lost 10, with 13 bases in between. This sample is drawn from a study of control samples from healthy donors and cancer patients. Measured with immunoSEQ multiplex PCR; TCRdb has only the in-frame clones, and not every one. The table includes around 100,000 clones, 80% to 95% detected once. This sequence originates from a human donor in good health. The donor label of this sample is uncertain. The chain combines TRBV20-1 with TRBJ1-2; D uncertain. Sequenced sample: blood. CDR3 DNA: TGCAGTGGCCCCCGGAGTGACTACACCTTC. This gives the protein CSGPRSDYTF.